This TCR beta chain was sequenced for a study of T cell responses to AZD1222 COVID-19 vaccine. As for this clone: Antigen unknown.

Broader study findings: With two AZD1222 doses given, Spike-specific TCR breadth and depth both rose.

Using immunoSEQ multiplex PCR, the repertoire was profiled, and TCRdb retains in-frame clones only, with some absent. Found here are some 130,000 clones, about nine tenths of them singletons; the top ten hold roughly 1.5%. This receptor was identified in an adult in good health. The sample in question was peripheral blood, obtained on day 0 of AZD1222 vaccination.

CDR3 residues: CASSSAGLIYEQYF. DNA for the CDR3: TGTGCCAGCAGTTCCGCGGGGCTAATCTACGAGCAGTACTTC. The rearrangement uses TRBV28 and TRBJ2-7, with a tentative D call TRBD2 (6 bases). Trimming pared 4 bases from V and 3 bases from J, leaving 13 bases between. The germline CDR1 and CDR2 sequences are MDHEN and SYDVKM. This CDR3 is built from 14 residues.